Listed below are T cell receptor beta chains from one sample, sequenced in a study of T cells in Graves' hyperthyroidism and ophthalmopathy. TCRdb re-derived calls from the multiplex PCR reads in MiXCR, one entry per CDR3 protein. The table has hundreds of thousands of distinct CDR3 sequences, 16% seen once. Sample: blood. The receptors shown here come from a woman between 40 and 55 years old with Graves' ophthalmopathy. The CDR3 runs from the conserved cysteine through the conserved F or W. The D gene is left open where the match is weak. A clone size is listed for some rows: how often the clone was seen (once, few, many), or a class if it is expanded.

d_call clone_size j_call v_call cdr3_aa cdr3_nt
TRBD2 many TRBJ2-3 TRBV5-1 CASSLMGRTGTTSGVSTDTQYF TGCGCCAGCAGCTTGATGGGGAGGACAGGGACGACTAGCGGGGTTAGCACAGATACGCAGTATTTT
NA many TRBJ2-7 TRBV12-3/TRBV12-4 CASSLLGGKGFEQYF TGTGCCAGCAGTTTATTGGGTGGAAAAGGGTTCGAGCAGTACTTC
NA many TRBJ2-5 TRBV10-3 CAISESTQARYQETQYF TGTGCCATCAGTGAGTCGACTCAGGCCAGGTACCAAGAGACCCAGTACTTC
NA NA TRBJ1-1 TRBV10-3 CAISESPTAGMTEAFF TGTGCCATCAGTGAAAGCCCGACAGCAGGTATGACTGAAGCTTTCTTT
NA many TRBJ2-1 TRBV2 CTSSAEGVSYNEQFF TGTACCAGCAGTGCTGAGGGCGTTTCCTACAATGAGCAGTTCTTC
TRBD1 many TRBJ2-6 TRBV20-1 CSARAQPTGFNSGANVLTF TGCAGTGCTAGAGCCCAGCCGACAGGGTTTAACTCTGGGGCCAACGTCCTGACTTTC
NA NA TRBJ2-5 TRBV28 CASSFLALETQYF TGTGCCAGCAGTTTCTTAGCTCTCGAGACCCAGTACTTC
NA NA TRBJ1-2 TRBV6-1 CASSLPLLRTGTNYGYTF TGTGCCAGCAGCCTCCCCCTCCTTCGAACCGGGACTAACTATGGCTACACCTTC
NA NA TRBJ2-3 TRBV9 CASGGTDTQYF TGTGCCAGCGGCGGAACAGATACGCAGTATTTT
TRBD1 NA TRBJ1-1 TRBV27 CATGDRENTEAFF TGTGCCACCGGGGACAGGGAGAACACTGAAGCTTTCTTT
NA NA TRBJ1-1 TRBV19 CASSISNAFTEAFF TGTGCCAGTAGTATAAGTAACGCCTTCACTGAAGCTTTCTTT
NA few TRBJ2-7 TRBV6-5 CASSYSRGVYEQYF TGTGCCAGCAGTTACTCAAGGGGGGTCTACGAGCAGTACTTC
NA many TRBJ1-1 TRBV10-2 CASRAGLEGTEAFF TGCGCCAGCAGGGCGGGACTTGAGGGGACTGAAGCTTTCTTT
NA many TRBJ1-1 TRBV28 CAIKRGNTEAFF TGTGCCATCAAACGAGGGAACACTGAAGCTTTCTTT